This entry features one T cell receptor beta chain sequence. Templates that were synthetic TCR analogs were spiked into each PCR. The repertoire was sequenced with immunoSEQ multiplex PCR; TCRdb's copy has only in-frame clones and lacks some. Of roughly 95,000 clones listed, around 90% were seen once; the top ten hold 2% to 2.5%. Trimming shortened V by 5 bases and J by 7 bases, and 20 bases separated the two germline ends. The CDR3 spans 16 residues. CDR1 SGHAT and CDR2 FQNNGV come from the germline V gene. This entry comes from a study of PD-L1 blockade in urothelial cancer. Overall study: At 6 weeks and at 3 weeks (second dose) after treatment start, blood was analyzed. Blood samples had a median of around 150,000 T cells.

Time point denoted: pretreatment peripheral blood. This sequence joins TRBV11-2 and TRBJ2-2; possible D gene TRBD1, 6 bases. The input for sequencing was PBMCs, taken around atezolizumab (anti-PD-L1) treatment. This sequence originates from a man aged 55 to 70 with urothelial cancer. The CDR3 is CASSPPRAGDGGELFF. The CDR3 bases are TGTGCCAGCAGCCCCCCCCGGGCAGGGGATGGCGGGGAGCTGTTTTTT.